Following are 17 T cell receptor beta chains from one sample sequenced in a study of shared clonotypes between healthy human individuals. The protocol was immunoSEQ multiplex PCR, while the TCRdb copy is restricted to in-frame clones and leaves out a portion. The sample gives over 2 million clones, around 93% of which show up once; about 0.36% is in the top ten. The sample comprised naive CD4+ T cells from PBMCs. Specified subset: CD45RA+ positively selected. The receptors shown here come from a man between 18 and 35 years old in good health. Some clones in this sample may be carry-over from other donors' samples.

V usage is TRBV4-3 and J usage is TRBJ2-7; 7 nucleotides agree with TRBD2. Germline V gene lookup returns CDR1 LGHNA and CDR2 YSLEER. After removal of 0 bases from V and 3 bases from J, the junction contained 2 bases not matched to a gene. The CDR3 extends over 14 amino acids. CDR3 residues: CASSQEAGRYEQYF. CDR3 bases: TGCGCCAGCAGCCAAGAAGCGGGACGCTACGAGCAGTACTTC.

The chain combines TRBV28 with TRBJ2-5; D may be TRBD2 (5 bases). CDR1 is MDHEN, CDR2 SYDVKM, per germline. This CDR3 contains 14 residues. The V end lost 3 bases, the J end lost 5 bases, and 13 bases lay between the germline ends. The CDR3 coding sequence is TGTGCCAGCAGTTTTGGTCCGGGAAGGGAGACCCAGTACTTC. Amino acid sequence: CASSFGPGRETQYF.

Note on this clone: In the same sample, other DNA sequences code for this CDR3. The chain combines TRBV6-5 with TRBJ1-1, with 7 bases that match TRBD1. The V gene end was trimmed by 6 bases and the J gene end by 1 base; junction bases not matched to a gene: 5. Germline V gene data show CDR1 as MNHEY and CDR2 as SVGAGI. The CDR3 is 14 residues long. The CDR3 DNA reads as TGTGCCAGCAGCCGAGGGACAGAGAACACTGAAGCTTTCTTT. Residues: CASSRGTENTEAFF.

The genes are TRBV5-1 and TRBJ2-2; 12 nucleotides match TRBD2. The CDR3 loop spans 18 amino acids. The ends lost 0 bases at V and 1 base at J; junction bases unmatched: 4. CDR1 is SGHRS, CDR2 YFSETQ, per germline. For the CDR3, the DNA is TGCGCCAGCAGCTTGGTGGTACTAGCGGGAGGGAACACCGGGGAGCTGTTTTTT. This gives the protein CASSLVVLAGGNTGELFF.

The genes are TRBV7-3 and TRBJ2-3, with 11 bases that match TRBD2. V was clipped by 5 bases and J by 8 bases; unmatched bases: 9. The CDR3 sequence is 15 residues long. Germline CDR1 SGHTA, CDR2 FQGTGA. Here the CDR3 reads CASSPSASGRSTQYF. The CDR3 DNA reads as TGTGCCAGCAGCCCCTCGGCTAGCGGGAGGAGTACGCAGTATTTT.

The chain uses TRBV7-2 and TRBJ1-4; D is possibly TRBD1 (5 bases). Germline values: CDR1 SGHTA, CDR2 FQGNSA. V was cut by 2 bases and J by 10 bases, with 14 bases left in between. The CDR3 consists of 14 residues. The CDR3 nucleotides are TGTGCCAGCAGCTTATTGTCGGGGCAGGGAAAACTGTTTTTT. Protein product: CASSLLSGQGKLFF.

The chain carries TRBV7-8 and TRBJ2-7; D remains unclear. Trimming took 2 bases from V and 6 from J, leaving 14 bases between them. Germline V CDR1 and CDR2: SGHVS, FQNEAQ. The CDR3 sequence is 14 residues long. The CDR3 coding sequence is TGTGCCAGCAGCTTATCGGAGCAACTAAGCGAGCAGTACTTC. This encodes CASSLSEQLSEQYF. The full variable domain, rest sourced from reference TRBV7-8 and TRBJ2-7, is GAGVSQSPRYKVAKRGQDVALRCDPISGHVSLFWYQQALGQGPEFLTYFQNEAQLDKSGLPSDRFFAERPEGSVSTLKIQRTQQEDSAVYLCASSLSEQLSEQYFGPGTRLTVT.

The rearrangement joins TRBV9 to TRBJ2-1, with D possibly matching TRBD2 (6 bases). V lost 7 bases to trimming and J lost 6 bases, with 20 bases between them. Germline V lookup: CDR1 SGDLS, CDR2 YYNGEE. There are 15 residues in the CDR3. This chain's CDR3 is CASSSRRESGNEQFF. The CDR3 DNA is TGTGCCAGCTCCTCTCGGAGGGAGTCAGGCAATGAGCAGTTCTTC.

V gene TRBV9 combines with J gene TRBJ2-7, with a tentative D call TRBD1 (5 bases). V lost 3 bases and J lost 5, with 15 bases in between. CDR3 length: 14 residues. CDR1 is SGDLS and CDR2 is YYNGEE in the germline V gene. The CDR3 sequence is CASSAGNSDHEQYF. CDR3 nucleotide sequence: TGTGCCAGCAGCGCAGGGAATTCCGACCACGAGCAGTACTTC. Filled out from reference TRBV9 and TRBJ2-7, the complete variable domain reads DSGVTQTPKHLITATGQRVTLRCSPRSGDLSVYWYQQSLDQGLQFLIQYYNGEERAKGNILERFSAQQFPDLHSELNLSSLELGDSALYFCASSAGNSDHEQYFGPGTRLTVT.

The chain employs TRBV20-1 and TRBJ2-5, with D unclear. Trimming removed 5 bases from V and 9 bases from J, with 10 bases in between. Germline V CDR1 and CDR2: DFQATT, SNEGSKA (reference sequence). The CDR3 has 10 amino acids. CDR3 in DNA: TGCAGTGCTCGCCACTTTTCCCAGTACTTC. Translation: CSARHFSQYF.

This rearrangement joins TRBV6-1 to TRBJ1-1; TRBD1 matches at 8 bases. There are 13 residues in the CDR3. CDR1 MNHNS and CDR2 SASEGT come from the germline V gene. V shed 6 bases, J shed 7 bases, and the junction held 7 bases outside the gene matches. CDR3 sequence reads: CASSLRGPDEAFF. For the CDR3, the DNA is TGTGCCAGCAGCCTCAGGGGGCCAGATGAAGCTTTCTTT.

Details on this clone: A far bigger clonotype differs at one base, so this is likely a read error. The CDR3 here is CASSPDRGRETQYF. CDR3 DNA sequence: TGTGCCAGCAGCCCGGACAGGGGGCGAGAGACCCAGTACTTC. J is TRBJ2-5 and V is TRBV5-3; 11 nucleotides match TRBD1. TRBV5-3 is an ORF, with its function uncertain. Losses at the gene ends were 8 bases for V and 4 bases for J; bases not matched to a gene: 7. This CDR3 spans 14 amino acids.

The chain is built from TRBV28 and TRBJ1-2; 8 bases agree with TRBD1. V was clipped by 4 bases and J by 4 bases; unmatched bases: 8. The CDR3 sequence is 15 residues long. The germline V gene encodes CDR1 MDHEN and CDR2 SYDVKM. In DNA, the CDR3 is TGTGCCAGCAGTTCCCCGAGCAGGGGGCCCTATGGCTACACCTTC. Residues: CASSSPSRGPYGYTF.

The CDR3 coding sequence is TGTGCCAGCAGTTTAGCGTGGCCCCAGCATTTT. Amino acid sequence: CASSLAWPQHF. The chain uses TRBV28 and TRBJ1-5; D remains ambiguous. V was pared by 2 bases and J by 9 bases, with 5 bases between. The length of the CDR3 is 11 residues. Germline lookup yields CDR1 MDHEN and CDR2 SYDVKM.

As regards this clone: At the DNA level, this CDR3 is encoded by other sequences in the same sample as well. The genes are TRBV30 and TRBJ2-3, with D tentatively TRBD2 (5 bases). This CDR3 contains 13 residues. Trimming pared 0 bases from V and 4 bases from J, leaving 8 bases between. CDR1 and CDR2 from the germline V gene are GTSNPN and SVGIG (reference sequence). The CDR3 loop reads CAWSVGGADTQYF. The DNA for the CDR3 is TGTGCCTGGAGTGTAGGAGGAGCAGATACGCAGTATTTT.

The chain links TRBV6-1 to TRBJ1-4; D is perhaps TRBD1 (5 bases). The CDR3 sequence is 15 residues long. Germline V gives CDR1 MNHNS, CDR2 SASEGT. V was pared by 4 bases and J by 7 bases, with 16 bases between. CDR3 DNA sequence: TGTGCCAGCAGTGTTATGACGGGGCGGGCTGAAAAACTGTTTTTT. Translating gives CASSVMTGRAEKLFF.

The chain couples TRBV5-4 to TRBJ1-1; D may be TRBD1 (6 bases). The germline gives CDR1 SGHNT, CDR2 YYREEE (reference sequence). The germline V and J ends were trimmed by 0 bases and 2 bases, with 14 bases remaining between them. The CDR3 loop spans 16 amino acids. Here the CDR3 reads CASSLGGRGGNTEAFF. The CDR3 DNA reads TGTGCCAGCAGCTTGGGGGGGCGAGGGGGTAACACTGAAGCTTTCTTT.